Below, 8 T cell receptor beta chains from the same sample are listed, as sequenced in a study of graft-versus-host responses after intestinal transplantation. What these receptors recognize is not known. TCRdb's table, derived via immunoSEQ multiplex PCR, lists solely in-frame clones and lacks some. The data show 40,000 to 55,000 clones, roughly 83% seen once. Sequences were derived from unstimulated CD4+ T cells sorted from spleen or lymph node cells, sampled before transplant. These receptors all come from a human donor who was the organ donor for an intestinal transplant.

The V and J genes are TRBV30 and TRBJ2-3; perhaps TRBD2 as D (6 bases). CDR1 and CDR2 (germline): GTSNPN, SVGIG (reference sequence). This CDR3 contains 17 residues. Trimming stripped 0 bases from V and 0 bases from J, with 16 bases between. CDR3 sequence: CAWSVGAGPTSTDTQYF. CDR3 DNA: TGTGCCTGGAGTGTAGGGGCGGGACCCACTAGCACAGATACGCAGTATTTT.

In DNA form, the CDR3 reads TGCGCCAGCAGCCAAGAGAGGGGGTTCTATGGCTACACCTTC. This encodes CASSQERGFYGYTF. The chain is built from TRBV4-3 and TRBJ1-2; possible D gene TRBD1, 6 bases. The CDR3 totals 14 residues. The V gene lost 0 bases and the J gene lost 4 bases, with 9 bases spanning the gap. Germline V gene lookup returns CDR1 LGHNA and CDR2 YSLEER.

The gene calls are TRBV9 and TRBJ1-1; D is undetermined. The CDR3 consists of 13 residues. Trimming cost V 0 bases and J 6 bases, with 9 bases left between them. CDR1 SGDLS and CDR2 YYNGEE come from the germline V gene. The CDR3 DNA follows: TGTGCCAGCAGCGTAGGGCCATGGGCTGAAGCTTTCTTT. It yields the protein CASSVGPWAEAFF.

This clone was seen only once. The chain has TRBV11-2 and TRBJ1-1; no firm D call. V was cut by 2 bases and J by 8 bases, with 12 bases left in between. The CDR3 loop spans 13 amino acids. CDR1 is SGHAT and CDR2 is FQNNGV in the germline V gene. This CDR3 reads CASSLIPVTEAFF. The CDR3 DNA sequence: TGTGCCAGCAGCTTAATCCCGGTAACAGAAGCTTTCTTT.

This clone was seen a few times. The chain links TRBV6-5 to TRBJ1-6; D not resolved. The CDR3 sequence is 14 residues long. The V end was cut by 2 bases, the J end by 0 bases, with 2 bases between. CDR1 is MNHEY, CDR2 SVGAGI, per germline. This chain's CDR3 is CASSYSSYNSPLHF. The CDR3 coding sequence is TGTGCCAGCAGTTACAGCTCCTATAATTCACCCCTCCACTTT.

This rearrangement joins TRBV30 to TRBJ2-1; D unclear. Germline CDR1 reads GTSNPN; CDR2 reads SVGIG (reference sequence). The CDR3 runs 11 residues. V was cut by 4 bases and J by 3 bases, with 4 bases left in between. This chain's CDR3 is CAWTSYNEQFF. The CDR3 DNA reads as TGTGCCTGGACTAGCTACAATGAGCAGTTCTTC.

This clone came up a few times. The gene calls are TRBV6-6 and TRBJ2-7; TRBD1 aligns across 9 bases. V lost 4 bases, J lost 4 bases, and 5 bases stayed unmatched. In germline, CDR1 is MNHNY, CDR2 SVGAGI (reference sequence). The CDR3 sequence is 14 residues long. CDR3 protein: CASSWRQGVYEQYF. CDR3 coding DNA: TGTGCCAGCAGTTGGAGACAGGGGGTTTACGAGCAGTACTTC.

This clone has only one observation. The chain joins TRBV19 to TRBJ2-1; perhaps TRBD2 as D (5 bases). Trimming pared 7 bases from V and 9 bases from J, leaving 25 bases between. This CDR3 has 16 residues. Germline V gene sequence: CDR1 LNHDA, CDR2 SQIVND (reference sequence). The chain's CDR3 is CASTPNAGTAAGEQFF. DNA of the CDR3: TGTGCCAGTACCCCGAACGCGGGTACCGCAGCCGGTGAGCAGTTCTTC. Full variable domain (rest looked up from reference TRBV19 and TRBJ2-1): DGGITQSPKYLFRKEGQNVTLSCEQNLNHDAMYWYRQDPGQGLRLIYYSQIVNDFQKGDIAEGYSVSREKKESFPLTVTSAQKNPTAFYLCASTPNAGTAAGEQFFGPGTRLTVL.